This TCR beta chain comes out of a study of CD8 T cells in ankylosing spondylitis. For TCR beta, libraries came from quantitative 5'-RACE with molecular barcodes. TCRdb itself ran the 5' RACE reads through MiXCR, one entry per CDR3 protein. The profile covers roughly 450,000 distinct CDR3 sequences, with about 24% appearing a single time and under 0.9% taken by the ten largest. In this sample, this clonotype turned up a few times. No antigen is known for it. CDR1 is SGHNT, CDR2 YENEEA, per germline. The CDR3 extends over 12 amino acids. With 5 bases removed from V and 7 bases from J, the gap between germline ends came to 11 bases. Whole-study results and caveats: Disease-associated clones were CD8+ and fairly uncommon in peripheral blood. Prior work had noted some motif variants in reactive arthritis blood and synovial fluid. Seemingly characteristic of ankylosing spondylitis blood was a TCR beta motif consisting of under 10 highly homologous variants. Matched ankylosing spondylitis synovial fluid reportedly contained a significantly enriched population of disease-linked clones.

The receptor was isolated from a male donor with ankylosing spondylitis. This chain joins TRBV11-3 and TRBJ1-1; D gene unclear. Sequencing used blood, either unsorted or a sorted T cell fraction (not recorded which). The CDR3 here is CASSPHKGEAFF. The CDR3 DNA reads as TGTGCCAGCAGCCCCCACAAGGGTGAAGCTTTCTTT. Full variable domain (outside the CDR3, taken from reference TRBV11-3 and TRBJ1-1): EAGVVQSPRYKIIEKKQPVAFWCNPISGHNTLYWYLQNLGQGPELLIRYENEEAVDDSQLPKDRFSAERLKGVDSTLKIQPAELGDSAVYLCASSPHKGEAFFGQGTRLTVV.